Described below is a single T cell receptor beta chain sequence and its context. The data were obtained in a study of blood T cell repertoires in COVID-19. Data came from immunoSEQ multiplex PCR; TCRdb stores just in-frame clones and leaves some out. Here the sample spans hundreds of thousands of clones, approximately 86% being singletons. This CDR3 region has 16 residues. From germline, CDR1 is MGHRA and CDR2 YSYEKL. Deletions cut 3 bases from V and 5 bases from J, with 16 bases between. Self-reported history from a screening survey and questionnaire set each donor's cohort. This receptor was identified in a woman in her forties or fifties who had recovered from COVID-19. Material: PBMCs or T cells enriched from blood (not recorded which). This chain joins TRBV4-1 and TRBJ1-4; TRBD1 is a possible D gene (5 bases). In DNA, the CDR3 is TGCGCCAGCAGCCACCCCTCGACGGGGGAAAATGAAAAACTGTTTTTT. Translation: CASSHPSTGENEKLFF.